Listed below are T cell receptor beta chains from one sample, sequenced in a study of T cell responses to AZD1222 COVID-19 vaccine. Method: immunoSEQ multiplex PCR; TCRdb's copy keeps in-frame clones and lacks some. The sample has 70,000 to 95,000 clones; just over 85% are singletons. The sequencing here drew on peripheral blood, taken 28 days after the second AZD1222 dose. These receptors were collected from an adult who received the AZD1222 COVID-19 vaccine. The CDR3 runs from the conserved cysteine through the conserved F or W. A D gene is named only where the DNA matches it firmly. Size tells how often a clone was seen (once, few, many) or the class of an expanded clone, and some rows leave it out.

>-|TRBJ1-5|TRBD1|TRBV7-8
TGTGCCAGCAGGTCCACAGGGGCCAGGGGGCCCCAGCATTTT
CASRSTGARGPQHF
>-|TRBJ2-3|-|TRBV7-2
TGTGCCAGCAGCTTACAGGACAGAATCACAGATACGCAGTATTTT
CASSLQDRITDTQYF
>-|TRBJ1-5|-|TRBV7-8
TGTGCCAGCAGCTTAACGGGGGGCTATAGCAATCAGCCCCAGCATTTT
CASSLTGGYSNQPQHF
>-|TRBJ1-1|TRBD1|TRBV7-9
TGTGCCAGCAGCCCCCGGACAGGGGAGTTAAAGAACACTGAAGCTTTCTTT
CASSPRTGELKNTEAFF
>-|TRBJ2-6|-|TRBV4-1
TGCGCCAGCAGCCAAGATGTTCGAGGGACTGGGGCCAACGTCCTGACTTTC
CASSQDVRGTGANVLTF
>-|TRBJ1-6|-|TRBV5-6
TGTGCCAGCAGCTTGTCTTGGGGGGGCTCTGATTCACCCCTCCACTTT
CASSLSWGGSDSPLHF
>-|TRBJ2-7|-|TRBV28
TGTGCCAGCAGTTTCTCGTGGGACCCCAGGGGAGGAGAGCAGTACTTC
CASSFSWDPRGGEQYF
>-|TRBJ2-5|-|TRBV29-1
TGCAGCGTCGGGCGACAGGACCAAGAGACCCAGTACTTC
CSVGRQDQETQYF
>-|TRBJ2-1|TRBD2|TRBV4-1
TGCGCCAGCAGCCGACTAGCGGGGGACCACAATGAGCAGTTCTTC
CASSRLAGDHNEQFF
>-|TRBJ1-1|-|TRBV10-3
TGTGCCATCAGTGCTCAGGCAGAAGCTTTCTTT
CAISAQAEAFF
>-|TRBJ1-2|TRBD1|TRBV24-1
TGTGCCACCAGTGATCGCACACAGGGGGCGAGTTATGGCTACACCTTC
CATSDRTQGASYGYTF
>-|TRBJ2-1|-|TRBV5-6
TGTGCCAGCAGCCCAAGCGGGAAAAAGGGGGTGGGCTCCTACAATGAGCAGTTCTTC
CASSPSGKKGVGSYNEQFF
>-|TRBJ2-3|-|TRBV28
TGTGCCAGCAGGGCAGGGGGGGCAGATACGCAGTATTTT
CASRAGGADTQYF
>-|TRBJ1-5|-|TRBV5-1
TGCGCCAGCAGCTTGGGGATAGGGACGGGTACTAATCAGCCCCAGCATTTT
CASSLGIGTGTNQPQHF
>-|TRBJ2-7|TRBD2|TRBV6-5
TGTGCCAGCAGTCCCCTGGGGGGGAGGGAAAACGAGCAGTACTTC
CASSPLGGRENEQYF
>-|TRBJ1-4|-|TRBV19
TGTGCCAGTAGTGGCAGACGGAATGAAAAACTGTTTTTT
CASSGRRNEKLFF
>-|TRBJ2-5|TRBD2|TRBV15
TGTGCCACCGGGGGCCAGCTAGCGGGGGGAATAGAGACCCAGTACTTC
CATGGQLAGGIETQYF
>-|TRBJ2-5|-|TRBV5-1
TGCGCCAGCAGAAATCTCGGTGGGGAGACCCAGTACTTC
CASRNLGGETQYF
>few|TRBJ2-2|-|TRBV7-9
TGTGCCAGCAGCTTAGGACCGTTCGGCGGGGAGCTGTTTTTT
CASSLGPFGGELFF
>-|TRBJ2-1|-|TRBV28
TGTGCCAGCAGGGGGCGTCATGAGCAGTTCTTC
CASRGRHEQFF
>-|TRBJ2-1|-|TRBV5-1
TGCGCCAGCAGCTTGGAGGCGTTGGACAATGAGCAGTTCTTC
CASSLEALDNEQFF
>-|TRBJ1-1|-|TRBV30
TGTGCCTGGGCCCGGGGGACTGAAGCTTTCTTT
CAWARGTEAFF
>-|TRBJ2-7|TRBD2|TRBV3-1/TRBV3-2
TGTGCCAGCAGCCAACAGGGAGGGGTCTACGAGCAGTACTTC
CASSQQGGVYEQYF
>-|TRBJ1-5|TRBD1|TRBV6-5
TGTGCCAGCAGCTGGGACAGGGTTCAGCCCCAGCATTTT
CASSWDRVQPQHF
>few|TRBJ2-2|-|TRBV7-6
TGTGCCAGCACAGAGCTGCGGGCGAACACCGGGGAGCTGTTTTTT
CASTELRANTGELFF
>-|TRBJ2-2|-|TRBV4-3
TGCGCCAGCAGCAACCGACATACTACCACCGGGGAGCTGTTTTTT
CASSNRHTTTGELFF
>-|TRBJ1-1|-|TRBV11-1
TGTGCCAGCAGACAGGGCCTCCCGCGGACTGAAGCTTTCTTT
CASRQGLPRTEAFF